The TCR beta chain under discussion was sequenced for a study of cytomegalovirus exposure and HLA in healthy donors. Study-wide context: The Caucasian-associated ancestry cluster contained about 80% of the approximately 400 genotyped donors.

The CDR3 is 12 amino acids. The V gene lost 5 bases and the J gene lost 9 bases, with 11 bases spanning the gap. CDR1 SGHTS and CDR2 YDEGEE come from the germline V gene. The PCR had 60 Vbeta and 13 Jbeta primers. Sequencing used immunoSEQ multiplex PCR; TCRdb keeps in-frame clones, though not all of them. Here the sample spans some 90,000 clones, roughly 77% being singletons. V usage is TRBV5-8 and J usage is TRBJ2-2; possibly TRBD1 for D (6 bases). The origin of this receptor is a man aged 35 to 55 in good health and CMV-seronegative. Material: PBMCs. Written as DNA, the CDR3 is TGTGCCAGCAGACCCCAGGGGAGGGAGCTGTTTTTT. Translation gives CASRPQGRELFF. The complete variable domain, with remaining parts taken from reference TRBV5-8 and TRBJ2-2, reads EAGVTQSPTHLIKTRGQQATLRCSPISGHTSVYWYQQALGLGLQFLLWYDEGEERNRGNFPPRFSGRQFPNYSSELNVNALELEDSALYLCASRPQGRELFFGEGSRLTVL.